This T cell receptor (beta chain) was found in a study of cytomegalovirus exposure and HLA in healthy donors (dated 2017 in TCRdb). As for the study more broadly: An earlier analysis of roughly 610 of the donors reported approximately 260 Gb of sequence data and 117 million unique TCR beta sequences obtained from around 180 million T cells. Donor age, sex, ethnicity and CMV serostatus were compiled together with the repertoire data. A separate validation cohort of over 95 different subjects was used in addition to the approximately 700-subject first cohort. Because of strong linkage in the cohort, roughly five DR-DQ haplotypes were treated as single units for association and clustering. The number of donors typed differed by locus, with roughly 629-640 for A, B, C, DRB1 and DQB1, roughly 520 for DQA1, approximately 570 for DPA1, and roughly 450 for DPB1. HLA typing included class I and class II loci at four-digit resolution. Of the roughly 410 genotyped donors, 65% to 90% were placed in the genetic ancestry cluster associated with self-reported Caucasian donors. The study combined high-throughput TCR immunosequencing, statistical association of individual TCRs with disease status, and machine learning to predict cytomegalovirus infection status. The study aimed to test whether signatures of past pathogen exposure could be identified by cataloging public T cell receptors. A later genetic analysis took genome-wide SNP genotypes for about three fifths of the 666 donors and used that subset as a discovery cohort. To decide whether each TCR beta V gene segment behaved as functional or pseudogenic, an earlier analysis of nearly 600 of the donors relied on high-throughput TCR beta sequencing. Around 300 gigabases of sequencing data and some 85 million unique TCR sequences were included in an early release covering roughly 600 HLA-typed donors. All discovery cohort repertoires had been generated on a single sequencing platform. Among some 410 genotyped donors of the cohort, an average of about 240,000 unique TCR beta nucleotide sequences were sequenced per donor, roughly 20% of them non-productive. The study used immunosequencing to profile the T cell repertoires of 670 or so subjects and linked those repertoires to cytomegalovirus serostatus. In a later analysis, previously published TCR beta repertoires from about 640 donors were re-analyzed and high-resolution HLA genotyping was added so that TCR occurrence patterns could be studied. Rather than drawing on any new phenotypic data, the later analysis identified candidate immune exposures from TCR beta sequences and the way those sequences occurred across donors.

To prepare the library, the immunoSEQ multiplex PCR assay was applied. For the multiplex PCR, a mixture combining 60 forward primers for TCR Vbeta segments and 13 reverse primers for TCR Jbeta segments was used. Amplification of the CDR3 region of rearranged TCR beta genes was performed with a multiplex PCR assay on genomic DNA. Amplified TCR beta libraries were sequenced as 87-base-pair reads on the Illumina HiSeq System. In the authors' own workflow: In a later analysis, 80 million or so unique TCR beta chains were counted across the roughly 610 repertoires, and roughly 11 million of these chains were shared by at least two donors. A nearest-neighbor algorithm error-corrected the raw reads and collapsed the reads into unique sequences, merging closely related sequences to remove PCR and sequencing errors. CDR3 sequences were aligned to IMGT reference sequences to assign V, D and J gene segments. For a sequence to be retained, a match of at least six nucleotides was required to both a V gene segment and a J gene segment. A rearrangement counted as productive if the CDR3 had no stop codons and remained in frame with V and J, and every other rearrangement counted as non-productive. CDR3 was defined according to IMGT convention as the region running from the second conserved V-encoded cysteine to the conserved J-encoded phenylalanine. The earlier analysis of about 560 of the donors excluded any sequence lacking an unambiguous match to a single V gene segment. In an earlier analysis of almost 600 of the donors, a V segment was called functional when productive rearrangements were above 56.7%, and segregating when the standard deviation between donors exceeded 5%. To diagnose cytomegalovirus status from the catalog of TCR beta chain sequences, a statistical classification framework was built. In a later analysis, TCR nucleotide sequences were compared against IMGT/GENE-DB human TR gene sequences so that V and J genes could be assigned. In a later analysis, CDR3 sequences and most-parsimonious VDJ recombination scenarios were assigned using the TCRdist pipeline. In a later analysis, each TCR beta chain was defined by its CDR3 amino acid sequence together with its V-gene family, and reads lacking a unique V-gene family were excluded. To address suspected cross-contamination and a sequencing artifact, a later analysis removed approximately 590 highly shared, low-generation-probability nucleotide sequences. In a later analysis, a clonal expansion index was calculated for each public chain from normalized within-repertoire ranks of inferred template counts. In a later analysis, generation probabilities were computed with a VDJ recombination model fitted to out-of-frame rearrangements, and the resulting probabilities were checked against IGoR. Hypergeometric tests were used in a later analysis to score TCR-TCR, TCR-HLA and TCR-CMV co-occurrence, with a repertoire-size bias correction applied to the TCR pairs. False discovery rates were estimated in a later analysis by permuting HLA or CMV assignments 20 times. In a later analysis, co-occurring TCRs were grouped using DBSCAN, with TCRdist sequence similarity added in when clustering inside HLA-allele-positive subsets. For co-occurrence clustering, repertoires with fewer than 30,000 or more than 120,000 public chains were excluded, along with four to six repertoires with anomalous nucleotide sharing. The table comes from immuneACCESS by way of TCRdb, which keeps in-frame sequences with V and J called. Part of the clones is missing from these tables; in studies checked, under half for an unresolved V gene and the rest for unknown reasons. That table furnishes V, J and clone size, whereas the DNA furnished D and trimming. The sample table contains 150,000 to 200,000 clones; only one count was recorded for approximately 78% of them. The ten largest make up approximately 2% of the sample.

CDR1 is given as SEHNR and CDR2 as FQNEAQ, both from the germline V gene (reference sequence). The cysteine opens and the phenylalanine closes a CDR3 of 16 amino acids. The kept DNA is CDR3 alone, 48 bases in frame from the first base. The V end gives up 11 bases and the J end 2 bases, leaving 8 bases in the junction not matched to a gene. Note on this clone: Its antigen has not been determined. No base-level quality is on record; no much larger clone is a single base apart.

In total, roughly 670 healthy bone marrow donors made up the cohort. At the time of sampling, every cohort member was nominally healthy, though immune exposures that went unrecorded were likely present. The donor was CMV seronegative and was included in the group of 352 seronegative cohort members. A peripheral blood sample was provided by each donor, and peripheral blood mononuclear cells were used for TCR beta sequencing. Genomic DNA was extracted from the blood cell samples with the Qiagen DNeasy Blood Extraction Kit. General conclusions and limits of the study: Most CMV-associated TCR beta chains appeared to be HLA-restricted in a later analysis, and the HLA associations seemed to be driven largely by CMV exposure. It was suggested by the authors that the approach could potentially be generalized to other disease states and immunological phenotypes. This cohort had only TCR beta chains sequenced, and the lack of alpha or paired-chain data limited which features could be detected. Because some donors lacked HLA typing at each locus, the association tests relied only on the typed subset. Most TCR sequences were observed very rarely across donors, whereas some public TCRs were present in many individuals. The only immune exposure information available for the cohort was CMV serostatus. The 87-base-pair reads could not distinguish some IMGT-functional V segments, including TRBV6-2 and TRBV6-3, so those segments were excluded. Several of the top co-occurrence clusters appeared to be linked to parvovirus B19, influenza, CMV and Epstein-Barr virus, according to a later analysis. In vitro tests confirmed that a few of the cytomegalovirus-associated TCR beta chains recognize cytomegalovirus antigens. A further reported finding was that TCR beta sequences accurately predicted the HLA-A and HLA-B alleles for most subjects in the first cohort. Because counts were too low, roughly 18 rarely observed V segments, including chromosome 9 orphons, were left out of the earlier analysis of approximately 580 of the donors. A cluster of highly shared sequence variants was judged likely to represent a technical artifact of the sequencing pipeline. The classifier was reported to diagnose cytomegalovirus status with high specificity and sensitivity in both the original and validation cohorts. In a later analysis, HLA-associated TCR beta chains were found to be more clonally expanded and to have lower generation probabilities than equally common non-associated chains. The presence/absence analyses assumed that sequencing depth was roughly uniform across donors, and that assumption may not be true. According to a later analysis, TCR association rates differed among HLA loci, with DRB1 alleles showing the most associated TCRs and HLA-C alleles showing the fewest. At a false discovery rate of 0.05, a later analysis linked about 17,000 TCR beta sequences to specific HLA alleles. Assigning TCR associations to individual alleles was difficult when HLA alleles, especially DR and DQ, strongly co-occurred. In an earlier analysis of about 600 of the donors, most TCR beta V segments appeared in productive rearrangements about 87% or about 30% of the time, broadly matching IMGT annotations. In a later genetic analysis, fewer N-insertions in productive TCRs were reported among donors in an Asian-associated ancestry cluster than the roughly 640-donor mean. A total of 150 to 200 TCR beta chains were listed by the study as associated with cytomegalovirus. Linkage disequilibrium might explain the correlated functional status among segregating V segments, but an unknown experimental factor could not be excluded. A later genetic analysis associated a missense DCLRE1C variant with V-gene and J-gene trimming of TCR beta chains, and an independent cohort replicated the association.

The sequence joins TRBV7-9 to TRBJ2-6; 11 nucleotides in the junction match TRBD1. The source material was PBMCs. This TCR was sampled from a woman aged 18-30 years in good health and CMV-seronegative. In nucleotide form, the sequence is TGTGCCGGCGGGGACAGGGGGAGCGCTGGGGCCAACGTCCTGACTTTC. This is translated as CAGGDRGSAGANVLTF.